This T cell receptor (beta chain) derives from a study of Ad26.COV2.S vaccination and SARS-CoV-2 variants. Looking at the study overall: Enrolled in COV1001, the donor was in the Ad26.COV2.S trial arm, which received the vaccine.

The treatment was: 15 to 20 received Ad26.COV2.S at low or high dose, single or two shots; 5 received placebo; per-sample allocation not given. Day 63 after the first vaccine or placebo injection was the time point for sampling. The study, taken as a whole, reports: Total T cell responses may have been underestimated by the TCR breadth and depth analyses.

Sequenced by immunoSEQ multiplex PCR; TCRdb stores in-frame clones only, minus some. The sample records 510,000 or so clones, about 83% being singletons. Comments on this clone: What it binds is unknown.

Trimming removed 5 bases from V and 4 bases from J, with 10 bases in between. CDR3 length: 13 amino acids. Looked up from germline, CDR1 is MDHEN and CDR2 is SYDVKM. This clonotype was obtained from a person between 18 and 65 years old who received the Ad26.COV2.S COVID-19 vaccine or a placebo. Specimen: peripheral blood, collected in a trial of Ad26.COV2.S vaccine versus placebo. This rearrangement joins TRBV28 to TRBJ2-3, with D perhaps matching TRBD1 or TRBD2 (5 bases each). The CDR3 DNA sequence: TGTGCCAGCAGTCCTATGGGGGCAGATACGCAGTATTTT. As protein: CASSPMGADTQYF. Based on the CDR3 plus reference TRBV28 and TRBJ2-3, the full variable domain is DVKVTQSSRYLVKRTGEKVFLECVQDMDHENMFWYRQDPGLGLRLIYFSYDVKMKEKGDIPEGYSVSREKKERFSLILESASTNQTSMYLCASSPMGADTQYFGPGTRLTVL.